Listed below are T cell receptor beta chains from one sample, sequenced in a study of cytomegalovirus exposure and HLA in healthy donors. Method: immunoSEQ multiplex PCR; TCRdb's copy keeps in-frame clones and lacks some. The sample has about 93,000 clones, around three quarters seen once; the top ten hold around 0.63%. Specimen: PBMCs. The receptors come from a man younger than 45 in good health and CMV-seronegative. CDR3s include the opening cysteine and the closing phenylalanine or tryptophan. A D gene is named only where the DNA matches it firmly. For some rows the clone size is stated as once, few or many, or as a class when expanded; others skip it.

J	V	size	D	DNA	CDR3
TRBJ2-1	TRBV19	-	TRBD1	TGTGCCAGTAGTATAACAGGGGAAAGTGCCAATGAGCAGTTCTTC	CASSITGESANEQFF
TRBJ1-6	TRBV6-1	few	-	TGTGCCAGCAACCGACAGTATAATTCACCCCTCCACTTT	CASNRQYNSPLHF
TRBJ1-3	TRBV5-6	-	-	TGTGCCAGCAACAAACAAGACGACCTCTTCAGTCCATTCCGGGACACCATATATTTT	CASNKQDDLFSPFRDTIYF
TRBJ2-1	TRBV5-1	-	TRBD1	TGCGCCAGCAGCCGAGGACAGGGATTGTTCAATGAGCAGTTCTTC	CASSRGQGLFNEQFF
TRBJ1-1	TRBV5-4	few	-	TGTGCCAGCAGCTTGTATGCGTTAAACACTGAAGCTTTCTTT	CASSLYALNTEAFF
TRBJ1-1	TRBV11-2	-	-	TGTGCCAGCAGCTTAGATCTAGGGGCCGAAGCTTTCTTT	CASSLDLGAEAFF
TRBJ1-1	TRBV20-1	once	-	TGCAGTGCTGACAGGAACACTGAAGCTTTCTTT	CSADRNTEAFF
TRBJ2-3	TRBV5-4	-	TRBD1	TGTGCCAGCAAATGGACAGGGGGTTTCGCAGATACGCAGTATTTT	CASKWTGGFADTQYF
TRBJ2-1	TRBV19	-	-	TGTGCCAGTAACGGTCGATTCGGGAACAATGAGCAGTTCTTC	CASNGRFGNNEQFF
TRBJ2-2	TRBV5-1	-	TRBD2	TGCGCCAGCAGCACGAGTAGCGGGAGGGGGACCGGGGAGCTGTTTTTT	CASSTSSGRGTGELFF
TRBJ2-1	TRBV5-1	-	-	TGCGCCAGCAGCTTGGGAGCTAGCGCCTACAATGAGCAGTTCTTC	CASSLGASAYNEQFF
TRBJ1-5	TRBV27	-	TRBD1	TGTGCCAGCAGACAACAGGGGTTAATTAGCAATCAGCCCCAGCATTTT	CASRQQGLISNQPQHF
TRBJ2-1	TRBV29-1	-	TRBD2	TGCAGCGAACGAGCGGGGGGAGCCTACAATGAGCAGTTCTTC	CSERAGGAYNEQFF